A selection of T cell receptor beta chains follows, all from one sample in a study of OX40 agonist ivuxolimab in advanced cancers. TCRdb's copy holds only in-frame clones and misses some; the assay was immunoSEQ multiplex PCR. The data show 66,000 or so clones, 75% to 90% seen once. Here the sequenced sample was CD4+ or CD8+ T cells sorted from blood, taken in a trial of the OX40 agonist ivuxolimab. The receptors were sampled from an adult with an advanced solid tumor such as melanoma, head and neck, liver or kidney cancer. CDR3s include the opening cysteine and the closing phenylalanine or tryptophan. Each record gives: V gene, D gene, clone size, J gene, CDR3 protein, CDR3 DNA. D genes are given only for firm matches. Some rows mark clone size as missing; the rest say once, few, many or name a class of expanded clone.

V gene: TRBV30
D gene: NA
clone size: NA
J gene: TRBJ1-2
CDR3 protein: CAWRGGTYGYTF
CDR3 DNA: TGTGCCTGGAGAGGCGGAACCTATGGCTACACCTTC

V gene: TRBV5-4
D gene: NA
clone size: many
J gene: TRBJ2-2
CDR3 protein: CASSFSGGELFF
CDR3 DNA: TGTGCCAGCAGCTTCTCTGGCGGGGAGCTGTTTTTT

V gene: TRBV7-9
D gene: NA
clone size: NA
J gene: TRBJ1-1
CDR3 protein: CASSEDMGWGAFF
CDR3 DNA: TGTGCCAGCAGCGAAGACATGGGGTGGGGGGCTTTCTTT

V gene: TRBV28
D gene: NA
clone size: NA
J gene: TRBJ1-4
CDR3 protein: CASINRAPDDEKLFF
CDR3 DNA: TGTGCCAGCATAAACAGGGCCCCGGATGACGAAAAACTGTTTTTT

V gene: TRBV7-3
D gene: TRBD2
clone size: NA
J gene: TRBJ2-5
CDR3 protein: CASRRDGRAGETQYF
CDR3 DNA: TGTGCCAGCAGACGAGACGGGAGGGCCGGGGAGACCCAGTACTTC

V gene: TRBV10-1
D gene: NA
clone size: few
J gene: TRBJ1-2
CDR3 protein: CASNHRAYAYGYTF
CDR3 DNA: TGCGCCAGCAATCACAGGGCCTATGCTTATGGCTACACCTTC

V gene: TRBV5-1
D gene: TRBD2
clone size: few
J gene: TRBJ2-2
CDR3 protein: CASSLGLAGGSGELFF
CDR3 DNA: TGCGCCAGCAGCTTGGGTCTAGCGGGAGGCTCCGGGGAGCTGTTTTTT

V gene: TRBV29-1
D gene: NA
clone size: NA
J gene: TRBJ1-1
CDR3 protein: CSADQGLNTEAFF
CDR3 DNA: TGCAGCGCCGACCAGGGCTTGAACACTGAAGCTTTCTTT

V gene: TRBV7-2
D gene: NA
clone size: NA
J gene: TRBJ1-5
CDR3 protein: CASSPNGITQPQHF
CDR3 DNA: TGTGCCAGCAGCCCAAACGGAATCACTCAGCCCCAGCATTTT

V gene: TRBV30
D gene: NA
clone size: NA
J gene: TRBJ1-2
CDR3 protein: CAQGRRLGYTF
CDR3 DNA: TGTGCCCAGGGGCGGAGGCTTGGCTACACCTTC

V gene: TRBV9
D gene: NA
clone size: once
J gene: TRBJ1-1
CDR3 protein: CASSVKVNTEAFF
CDR3 DNA: TGTGCCAGCAGCGTGAAAGTGAACACTGAAGCTTTCTTT

V gene: TRBV5-1
D gene: NA
clone size: NA
J gene: TRBJ2-2
CDR3 protein: CASSLADIVTDTGELFF
CDR3 DNA: TGCGCCAGCAGCTTGGCTGACATTGTGACGGACACCGGGGAGCTGTTTTTT

V gene: TRBV6-5
D gene: NA
clone size: NA
J gene: TRBJ2-3
CDR3 protein: CASRDGSDTQYF
CDR3 DNA: TGTGCCAGCAGGGATGGGAGTGATACGCAGTATTTT

V gene: TRBV5-4
D gene: NA
clone size: NA
J gene: TRBJ1-1
CDR3 protein: CASTLWGIGTEAFF
CDR3 DNA: TGTGCCAGCACCCTCTGGGGTATTGGCACTGAAGCTTTCTTT

V gene: TRBV5-1
D gene: TRBD1
clone size: NA
J gene: TRBJ1-2
CDR3 protein: CASSPGTAIGGYTF
CDR3 DNA: TGCGCCAGCAGCCCCGGGACAGCTATAGGGGGCTACACCTTC

V gene: TRBV28
D gene: NA
clone size: NA
J gene: TRBJ2-7
CDR3 protein: CASSLSGISYEQYF
CDR3 DNA: TGTGCCAGCAGTTTATCCGGGATCTCCTACGAGCAGTACTTC

V gene: TRBV9
D gene: NA
clone size: NA
J gene: TRBJ1-3
CDR3 protein: CASSVATPTGSGNTIYF
CDR3 DNA: TGTGCCAGCAGCGTAGCTACTCCGACGGGGTCTGGAAACACCATATATTTT

V gene: TRBV19
D gene: NA
clone size: NA
J gene: TRBJ2-2
CDR3 protein: CASSIGGLNTGELFF
CDR3 DNA: TGTGCCAGTAGTATTGGAGGGCTGAACACCGGGGAGCTGTTTTTT

V gene: TRBV7-6
D gene: NA
clone size: NA
J gene: TRBJ1-5
CDR3 protein: CASSGNNQPQHF
CDR3 DNA: TGTGCCAGCAGCGGAAACAATCAGCCCCAGCATTTT

V gene: TRBV28
D gene: NA
clone size: NA
J gene: TRBJ1-5
CDR3 protein: CASSHQEGLAFGQPQHF
CDR3 DNA: TGTGCCAGCAGCCACCAGGAGGGGCTCGCTTTTGGTCAGCCCCAGCATTTT

V gene: TRBV6-5
D gene: TRBD1
clone size: NA
J gene: TRBJ1-3
CDR3 protein: CASSTQGAGNTIYF
CDR3 DNA: TGTGCCAGCAGTACACAGGGGGCTGGAAACACCATATATTTT

V gene: TRBV5-1
D gene: NA
clone size: NA
J gene: TRBJ2-7
CDR3 protein: CASSLVGAGRSYEQYF
CDR3 DNA: TGCGCCAGCAGCTTGGTCGGTGCAGGGCGCTCCTACGAGCAGTACTTC

V gene: TRBV28
D gene: NA
clone size: NA
J gene: TRBJ2-7
CDR3 protein: CASSFGSLYEQYF
CDR3 DNA: TGTGCCAGCAGTTTTGGCAGCCTCTACGAGCAGTACTTC

V gene: TRBV5-1
D gene: NA
clone size: once
J gene: TRBJ2-1
CDR3 protein: CASSLGTRGLNNEQFF
CDR3 DNA: TGCGCCAGCAGCTTGGGTACGAGAGGTCTTAACAATGAGCAGTTCTTC

V gene: TRBV28
D gene: TRBD1
clone size: once
J gene: TRBJ2-3
CDR3 protein: CASSTDRDAASTDTQYF
CDR3 DNA: TGTGCCAGCAGTACGGACAGGGACGCGGCTAGCACAGATACGCAGTATTTT

V gene: TRBV4-3
D gene: TRBD1
clone size: NA
J gene: TRBJ1-1
CDR3 protein: CASSRTSGQGGTEAFF
CDR3 DNA: TGCGCCAGCAGCCGGACGTCAGGACAGGGAGGGACTGAAGCTTTCTTT

V gene: TRBV7-2
D gene: TRBD2
clone size: NA
J gene: TRBJ2-2
CDR3 protein: CASSLHLQGGGLRGGELFF
CDR3 DNA: TGTGCCAGCAGCTTGCACCTCCAAGGCGGGGGTCTGAGGGGCGGGGAGCTGTTTTTT

V gene: TRBV7-9
D gene: NA
clone size: once
J gene: TRBJ1-2
CDR3 protein: CASSPTDNYGYTF
CDR3 DNA: TGTGCCAGCAGTCCTACTGATAACTATGGCTACACCTTC

V gene: TRBV5-6
D gene: NA
clone size: once
J gene: TRBJ2-6
CDR3 protein: CASSLWGHFSGANVLTF
CDR3 DNA: TGTGCCAGCAGCTTATGGGGGCATTTCTCTGGGGCCAACGTCCTGACTTTC

V gene: TRBV13
D gene: NA
clone size: NA
J gene: TRBJ2-7
CDR3 protein: CASRGRIPGSYEQYF
CDR3 DNA: TGTGCCAGCAGGGGGAGAATCCCTGGCTCCTACGAGCAGTACTTC

V gene: TRBV7-9
D gene: NA
clone size: NA
J gene: TRBJ1-5
CDR3 protein: CASKSMAGEDQPQHF
CDR3 DNA: TGTGCCAGCAAATCCATGGCAGGGGAGGATCAGCCCCAGCATTTT

V gene: TRBV27
D gene: NA
clone size: NA
J gene: TRBJ2-1
CDR3 protein: CAVKGSYNEQFF
CDR3 DNA: TGTGCCGTAAAGGGCTCTTACAATGAGCAGTTCTTC

V gene: TRBV18
D gene: NA
clone size: once
J gene: TRBJ2-7
CDR3 protein: CASSLHRQSSSYEQYF
CDR3 DNA: TGTGCCAGCTCACTCCATAGACAGAGTAGCTCCTACGAGCAGTACTTC

V gene: TRBV5-4
D gene: TRBD1
clone size: NA
J gene: TRBJ1-5
CDR3 protein: CASSFGQGDNQPQHF
CDR3 DNA: TGTGCCAGCAGCTTTGGACAGGGCGACAATCAGCCCCAGCATTTT

V gene: TRBV5-4
D gene: NA
clone size: few
J gene: TRBJ1-1
CDR3 protein: CASSFLQGKNTEAFF
CDR3 DNA: TGTGCCAGCAGCTTTTTACAGGGTAAGAACACTGAAGCTTTCTTT

V gene: TRBV30
D gene: TRBD2
clone size: NA
J gene: TRBJ2-1
CDR3 protein: CAWSKGLAGEQFF
CDR3 DNA: TGTGCCTGGAGTAAGGGACTAGCGGGAGAGCAGTTCTTC

V gene: TRBV4-1
D gene: NA
clone size: NA
J gene: TRBJ2-7
CDR3 protein: CASSHLSWTTYEQYF
CDR3 DNA: TGCGCCAGCAGCCACCTTTCGTGGACCACCTACGAGCAGTACTTC

V gene: TRBV5-5
D gene: TRBD1
clone size: once
J gene: TRBJ2-7
CDR3 protein: CASSSQGSTYEQYF
CDR3 DNA: TGTGCCAGCAGTTCACAGGGGTCCACCTACGAGCAGTACTTC

V gene: TRBV6-6
D gene: NA
clone size: NA
J gene: TRBJ1-1
CDR3 protein: CASSYSRDKNTEAFF
CDR3 DNA: TGTGCCAGCAGTTACTCTAGGGACAAGAACACTGAAGCTTTCTTT

V gene: TRBV5-6
D gene: NA
clone size: NA
J gene: TRBJ2-7
CDR3 protein: CASSRTGPYEQYF
CDR3 DNA: TGTGCCAGCAGCCGGACGGGACCCTACGAGCAGTACTTC

V gene: TRBV6-4
D gene: NA
clone size: few
J gene: TRBJ2-7
CDR3 protein: CASRESYEQYF
CDR3 DNA: TGTGCCAGCCGCGAGAGTTACGAGCAGTACTTC

V gene: TRBV5-1
D gene: NA
clone size: NA
J gene: TRBJ1-4
CDR3 protein: CASSWGTATNEKLFF
CDR3 DNA: TGCGCCAGCAGCTGGGGGACGGCAACTAATGAAAAACTGTTTTTT

V gene: TRBV15
D gene: NA
clone size: NA
J gene: TRBJ2-1
CDR3 protein: CATRRELGRNSYNEQFF
CDR3 DNA: TGTGCCACCAGGAGAGAACTAGGACGTAATTCCTACAATGAGCAGTTCTTC

V gene: TRBV28
D gene: TRBD1
clone size: once
J gene: TRBJ2-7
CDR3 protein: CASSPLRTGDYEQYF
CDR3 DNA: TGTGCCAGCAGTCCCCTTCGGACAGGGGACTACGAGCAGTACTTC

V gene: TRBV2
D gene: NA
clone size: NA
J gene: TRBJ1-2
CDR3 protein: CASIRGPANYGYTF
CDR3 DNA: TGTGCCAGCATAAGGGGCCCAGCTAACTATGGCTACACCTTC

V gene: TRBV18
D gene: NA
clone size: NA
J gene: TRBJ1-4
CDR3 protein: CASSPTLTNEKLFF
CDR3 DNA: TGTGCCAGCTCACCGACGTTGACTAATGAAAAACTGTTTTTT

V gene: TRBV5-1
D gene: TRBD2
clone size: NA
J gene: TRBJ2-3
CDR3 protein: CASSSSGTSGRAADTQYF
CDR3 DNA: TGCGCCAGCAGCTCTTCCGGGACTAGCGGGAGGGCCGCAGATACGCAGTATTTT

V gene: TRBV18
D gene: NA
clone size: NA
J gene: TRBJ2-7
CDR3 protein: CASSASQGWEQYF
CDR3 DNA: TGTGCCAGCTCGGCCTCACAGGGTTGGGAGCAGTACTTC

V gene: TRBV18
D gene: TRBD1
clone size: NA
J gene: TRBJ2-4
CDR3 protein: CASSPPDRGDIQYF
CDR3 DNA: TGTGCCAGCTCACCACCGGACAGGGGAGACATTCAGTACTTC

V gene: TRBV5-1
D gene: NA
clone size: once
J gene: TRBJ2-7
CDR3 protein: CASSWYTRSGYEQYF
CDR3 DNA: TGCGCCAGCAGCTGGTACACCCGATCGGGCTACGAGCAGTACTTC

V gene: TRBV6-5
D gene: NA
clone size: NA
J gene: TRBJ2-2
CDR3 protein: CASSYVSGSRELFF
CDR3 DNA: TGTGCCAGCAGTTACGTTTCAGGATCTAGGGAGCTGTTTTTT

V gene: TRBV19
D gene: TRBD1
clone size: NA
J gene: TRBJ2-5
CDR3 protein: CASSLPGGAKTQYF
CDR3 DNA: TGTGCCAGTAGTTTACCAGGGGGCGCGAAGACCCAGTACTTC